These T cell receptor beta chains were read from a single sample in a study of radiotherapy plus CTLA-4 blockade in lung cancer. Repertoires were generated with immunoSEQ multiplex PCR, while TCRdb's copy carries only in-frame clones and drops some. The sample holds around 77,000 clones, approximately 73% seen once. Sample: peripheral blood, taken from a patient treated with radiotherapy plus ipilimumab. These receptors came from a human donor with non-small cell lung cancer whose response to radiotherapy plus ipilimumab could not be evaluated. The CDR3 runs from the conserved cysteine through the conserved F or W. Fields, in order: CDR3 DNA, CDR3 protein, V gene, clone size, J gene, D gene. A D gene is named only where the DNA matches it firmly. A clone size is listed for some rows: how often the clone was seen (once, few, many), or a class if it is expanded.

DNA: TGTGCCAGCAGCTTAGCTAGCGCTTCCCCAGATACGCAGTATTTT
CDR3: CASSLASASPDTQYF
V: TRBV7-2
size: .
J: TRBJ2-3
D: .

DNA: TGCGCCAGCAGCTTTGCCGCAGGGTACTACGAGCAGTACTTC
CDR3: CASSFAAGYYEQYF
V: TRBV5-1
size: once
J: TRBJ2-7
D: .

DNA: TGTGCCAGCAGTGATCTAGGGGGTGCGACCTACGAGCAGTACTTC
CDR3: CASSDLGGATYEQYF
V: TRBV2
size: .
J: TRBJ2-7
D: .

DNA: TGTGCCAGCTGGGGGACAGGGAATCAGCCCCAGCATTTT
CDR3: CASWGTGNQPQHF
V: TRBV6-6
size: once
J: TRBJ1-5
D: TRBD1

DNA: TGTGCCAGCAGCCAAGTAGGTAGCGGGGGGGCCGGGAAGACCCAGTACTTC
CDR3: CASSQVGSGGAGKTQYF
V: TRBV4-2
size: .
J: TRBJ2-5
D: TRBD2

DNA: TGTGCCAGCAGCTCCCAGGCCCCGGGACAGGGATTCTTC
CDR3: CASSSQAPGQGFF
V: TRBV7-2
size: .
J: TRBJ2-1
D: TRBD1

DNA: TGTGCCAGCAGCCCTCGAACAACTAGCGGGATCCCCACCGGGGAGCTGTTTTTT
CDR3: CASSPRTTSGIPTGELFF
V: TRBV5-4
size: .
J: TRBJ2-2
D: TRBD2

DNA: TGTGCCAGCACCCGTGGACAGCATGGCTACACCTTC
CDR3: CASTRGQHGYTF
V: TRBV28
size: .
J: TRBJ1-2
D: .

DNA: TGTGCCATCAGCTGGACAGCTCAAGAGACCCAGTACTTC
CDR3: CAISWTAQETQYF
V: TRBV10-3
size: .
J: TRBJ2-5
D: .

DNA: TGCAGCGTTTGGGACAGCGGGTCTTATGGCTACACCTTC
CDR3: CSVWDSGSYGYTF
V: TRBV29-1
size: .
J: TRBJ1-2
D: TRBD1

DNA: TGTGCCAGTAGTATACGGGGCACTGAAGCTTTCTTT
CDR3: CASSIRGTEAFF
V: TRBV19
size: .
J: TRBJ1-1
D: .

DNA: TGTGCCAGCAGCACAACACGACAGGGGGCGATTGTATATGGCTACACCTTC
CDR3: CASSTTRQGAIVYGYTF
V: TRBV11-2
size: .
J: TRBJ1-2
D: TRBD1

DNA: TGTGCCAGCAGCTCCCTAGCAGATACGCAGTATTTT
CDR3: CASSSLADTQYF
V: TRBV7-9
size: .
J: TRBJ2-3
D: .

DNA: TGTGCCAGCAGCGTAGGGGTAGCGGGGGGAACCACAGATACGCAGTATTTT
CDR3: CASSVGVAGGTTDTQYF
V: TRBV9
size: .
J: TRBJ2-3
D: TRBD2

DNA: TGTGCCAGCTCACCCCGGACAGCCGGGACAGAGTACGAGCAGTACTTC
CDR3: CASSPRTAGTEYEQYF
V: TRBV18
size: .
J: TRBJ2-7
D: TRBD1

DNA: TGCGCCAGCAGCCAAGAATATCGGAGCGAAGCTTTCTTT
CDR3: CASSQEYRSEAFF
V: TRBV4-3
size: .
J: TRBJ1-1
D: .

DNA: TGTGCCAGCAGACCGTGGACACAGGGGGCGCAAGGACAGCCCCAGCATTTT
CDR3: CASRPWTQGAQGQPQHF
V: TRBV7-9
size: .
J: TRBJ1-5
D: TRBD1

DNA: TGTGCCATCAGGTCTGGGGGCAAGGAGACCCAGTACTTC
CDR3: CAIRSGGKETQYF
V: TRBV10-3
size: .
J: TRBJ2-5
D: .

DNA: TGTGCCAGCAGCAATCAGCCGGGCACTGAAGCTTTCTTT
CDR3: CASSNQPGTEAFF
V: TRBV7-3
size: .
J: TRBJ1-1
D: .

DNA: TGTGCCAGCAGCTTAAGGCGTGGTGGGGCCGGCACAGATACGCAGTATTTT
CDR3: CASSLRRGGAGTDTQYF
V: TRBV7-3
size: .
J: TRBJ2-3
D: .

DNA: TGTGCCAGCAGTGAAGGACAGGGGATAGGGGAGCAGTACTTC
CDR3: CASSEGQGIGEQYF
V: TRBV6-5
size: .
J: TRBJ2-7
D: TRBD1

DNA: TGTGCCAGCAGTCCCTCTAGCGGGGGGGTGAACTACGAGCAGTACTTC
CDR3: CASSPSSGGVNYEQYF
V: TRBV27
size: .
J: TRBJ2-7
D: TRBD2

DNA: TGTGCCAGCAGTGAATTTGGGACTAGCGTACTCAATGAGCAGTTCTTC
CDR3: CASSEFGTSVLNEQFF
V: TRBV6-1
size: few
J: TRBJ2-1
D: TRBD2

DNA: TGTGCCAGCAGCCCGACAGGGGGCTACGAGCAGTACTTC
CDR3: CASSPTGGYEQYF
V: TRBV27
size: .
J: TRBJ2-7
D: TRBD1

DNA: TGTGCCAGCAGCTCCATTGACAGCTATAATTCACCCCTCCACTTT
CDR3: CASSSIDSYNSPLHF
V: TRBV5-4
size: .
J: TRBJ1-6
D: .

DNA: TGCGCCAGCAGCCAAACAGGGGGCGATTCGGGGGCCAACGTCCTGACTTTC
CDR3: CASSQTGGDSGANVLTF
V: TRBV5-1
size: .
J: TRBJ2-6
D: TRBD1

DNA: TGCGCCAGCAGCCAAGTAACGACAGGGGCTCGGGAGACCCAGTACTTC
CDR3: CASSQVTTGARETQYF
V: TRBV4-1
size: .
J: TRBJ2-5
D: TRBD1

DNA: TGCAGCGTTGATACAGGGGTACGGAACACTGAAGCTTTCTTT
CDR3: CSVDTGVRNTEAFF
V: TRBV29-1
size: .
J: TRBJ1-1
D: TRBD1

DNA: TGTGCCAGCAGCGTAGCGGGACAGGGATACAATGAGCAGTTCTTC
CDR3: CASSVAGQGYNEQFF
V: TRBV9
size: .
J: TRBJ2-1
D: TRBD1

DNA: TGTGCCAGCAGATGGGACAGTAGCACAGATACGCAGTATTTT
CDR3: CASRWDSSTDTQYF
V: TRBV5-6
size: .
J: TRBJ2-3
D: TRBD1

DNA: TGTGCCAGCAGTGACGTACCTAGCGGGGGGGCTCTATCAGTAGATACGCAGTATTTT
CDR3: CASSDVPSGGALSVDTQYF
V: TRBV5-5
size: .
J: TRBJ2-3
D: TRBD2

DNA: TGTGCCAGCAGTGGGCCCCGGGACTTCCAAGGATTAGATACGCAGTATTTT
CDR3: CASSGPRDFQGLDTQYF
V: TRBV6-1
size: .
J: TRBJ2-3
D: .

DNA: TGCGCCAGCAGCTTGGATTCCGCAGGGGTGGTGTACGAGCAGTACTTC
CDR3: CASSLDSAGVVYEQYF
V: TRBV5-1
size: .
J: TRBJ2-7
D: .

DNA: TGTGCCAGCAGCCCGTTGACTAGCGGAGGTGAGGATACGCAGTATTTT
CDR3: CASSPLTSGGEDTQYF
V: TRBV7-3
size: .
J: TRBJ2-3
D: TRBD2

DNA: TGTGCCAGCAGTCAACAGGGGGCGCTCACAGATACGCAGTATTTT
CDR3: CASSQQGALTDTQYF
V: TRBV5-6
size: .
J: TRBJ2-3
D: TRBD1

DNA: TGTGCCAGCAGCCAAGAGAGGCAGGGATCGGGTTCACCCCTCCACTTT
CDR3: CASSQERQGSGSPLHF
V: TRBV4-2
size: .
J: TRBJ1-6
D: .

DNA: TGTGCCAGCAGCGTATTTGTTCAGACAGGGATCCAGCATTTT
CDR3: CASSVFVQTGIQHF
V: TRBV5-6
size: .
J: TRBJ1-5
D: TRBD1

DNA: TGTGCCAGCAGCGTAACGACTACCTCCTACAATGAGCAGTTCTTC
CDR3: CASSVTTTSYNEQFF
V: TRBV9
size: .
J: TRBJ2-1
D: .

DNA: TGTGCCTGGAGGACGGGACTAGCGGGGTGGACAGATACGCAGTATTTT
CDR3: CAWRTGLAGWTDTQYF
V: TRBV30
size: .
J: TRBJ2-3
D: TRBD2

DNA: TGTGCCAGCAGCAAAACCGGGACAGCAACCTACGAGCAGTACTTC
CDR3: CASSKTGTATYEQYF
V: TRBV11-2
size: once
J: TRBJ2-7
D: TRBD1

DNA: TGCGCCAGCAGTGGGGCGGCGGAGCCGGACTACGAGCAGTACTTC
CDR3: CASSGAAEPDYEQYF
V: TRBV10-1
size: .
J: TRBJ2-7
D: .

DNA: TGTGCCAGTAGTATCCACCTCACACCTGCTGTGAACACTGAAGCTTTCTTT
CDR3: CASSIHLTPAVNTEAFF
V: TRBV19
size: .
J: TRBJ1-1
D: .

DNA: TGTGCCAGCAGTAAACAGGGCGCACTCCCATATGGCTACACCTTC
CDR3: CASSKQGALPYGYTF
V: TRBV6-5
size: .
J: TRBJ1-2
D: .

DNA: TGTGCCAGCAGCTTCGCGAGGCTAGCGGGGGGTTCAGATACGCAGTATTTT
CDR3: CASSFARLAGGSDTQYF
V: TRBV11-1
size: .
J: TRBJ2-3
D: TRBD2

DNA: TGCGCCAGCAGCAAGGGGACAGGGAATTCACCCCTCCACTTT
CDR3: CASSKGTGNSPLHF
V: TRBV5-1
size: .
J: TRBJ1-6
D: TRBD1

DNA: TGTGCCAGCTCACCGGCCAGTTCTAACTATGGCTACACCTTC
CDR3: CASSPASSNYGYTF
V: TRBV18
size: .
J: TRBJ1-2
D: .

DNA: TGCGCCAGCAGCTTGACCGGTTTCTCTGGGGCCAACGTCCTGACTTTC
CDR3: CASSLTGFSGANVLTF
V: TRBV5-1
size: few
J: TRBJ2-6
D: .

DNA: TGTGCCAGCAGCCTCGCCGGGACAGGGTGGGACTATGGCTACACCTTC
CDR3: CASSLAGTGWDYGYTF
V: TRBV11-2
size: .
J: TRBJ1-2
D: TRBD1

DNA: TGTGCCAGTAGTGCGACACTAGATTCCTACGAGCAGTACTTC
CDR3: CASSATLDSYEQYF
V: TRBV19
size: .
J: TRBJ2-7
D: .

DNA: TGTGCCACGAAGGCGGGAGGCTTAGGCAAAAACATTCAGTACTTC
CDR3: CATKAGGLGKNIQYF
V: TRBV2
size: .
J: TRBJ2-4
D: TRBD2

DNA: TGCGCCAGCAGCCAAGCGGGGGGCAATTTACCCTACGAGCAGTACTTC
CDR3: CASSQAGGNLPYEQYF
V: TRBV4-3
size: .
J: TRBJ2-7
D: .

DNA: TGTGCCAGTAGTACTCGACAGTCAAACCCCACAAACTATGGCTACACCTTC
CDR3: CASSTRQSNPTNYGYTF
V: TRBV19
size: .
J: TRBJ1-2
D: .

DNA: TGTGCCAGCTTTGGGCTAGGACTAGGCCGGTACTTC
CDR3: CASFGLGLGRYF
V: TRBV2
size: .
J: TRBJ2-4
D: TRBD2

DNA: TGCGCCAGCAGCTCCCTGGGCGAGACCCAGTACTTC
CDR3: CASSSLGETQYF
V: TRBV5-1
size: .
J: TRBJ2-5
D: .

DNA: TGTGCCAGCACGAGAAAAGGACACACTAACTATGGCTACACCTTC
CDR3: CASTRKGHTNYGYTF
V: TRBV6-6
size: .
J: TRBJ1-2
D: .

DNA: TGTGCCAGCTCACCACGGGGCCCTAATGAAAAACTGTTTTTT
CDR3: CASSPRGPNEKLFF
V: TRBV18
size: .
J: TRBJ1-4
D: .

DNA: TGTGCCAGCAGCCTAGTCGGACAGTTAACAGATACGCAGTATTTT
CDR3: CASSLVGQLTDTQYF
V: TRBV7-2
size: .
J: TRBJ2-3
D: .

DNA: TGTGCCAGTAATAAGGACAGGTACAATGAGCAGTTCTTC
CDR3: CASNKDRYNEQFF
V: TRBV19
size: .
J: TRBJ2-1
D: TRBD1

DNA: TGTGCCTGGAGTCAGGGGGTTAGCAATCAGCCCCAGCATTTT
CDR3: CAWSQGVSNQPQHF
V: TRBV30
size: .
J: TRBJ1-5
D: TRBD1